Listed here is a single T cell receptor (beta chain). The antigen remains unidentified. TCRdb recomputed calls from the 5' RACE reads with MiXCR, one row per CDR3 protein. The data show some 87,000 distinct CDR3 sequences, around 25% seen once. Trimming removed 7 bases from V and 1 base from J, with 6 bases in between. The CDR3 contains 12 residues. Germline V lookup: CDR1 SNHLY, CDR2 FYNNEI. These data come from a study of CD8 T cells in ankylosing spondylitis. Broader study findings: A TCR beta motif of 7 to 9 highly homologous variants seemed to mark ankylosing spondylitis blood. There was reportedly significant enrichment of clones that were disease-linked in matched ankylosing spondylitis synovial fluid. Those disease-linked clones were CD8+; they were also relatively rare in peripheral blood.

The source of this sequence is a male donor with ankylosing spondylitis or in good health (not recorded which). Sequencing input: blood, either unsorted or a sorted T cell fraction (not recorded which). V and J are TRBV2 and TRBJ2-3; D is ambiguous. As DNA, the CDR3 is TGTGCCAGCAAAACACGCACAGATACGCAGTATTTT. It codes for CASKTRTDTQYF.